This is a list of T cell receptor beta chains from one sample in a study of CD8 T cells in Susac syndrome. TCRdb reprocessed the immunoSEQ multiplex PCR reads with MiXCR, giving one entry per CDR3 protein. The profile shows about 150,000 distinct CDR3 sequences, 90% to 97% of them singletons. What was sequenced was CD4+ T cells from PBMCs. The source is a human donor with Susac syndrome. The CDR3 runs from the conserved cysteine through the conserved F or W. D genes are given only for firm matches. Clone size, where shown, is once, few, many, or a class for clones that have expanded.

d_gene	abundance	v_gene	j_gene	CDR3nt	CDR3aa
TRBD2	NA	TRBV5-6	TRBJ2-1	TGTGCCAGCAGCCAGGGACTACCGACCTACAATGAGCAGTTCTTC	CASSQGLPTYNEQFF
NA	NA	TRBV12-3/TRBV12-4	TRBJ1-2	TGTGCCAGCACCCCGGGGGTTGGGGGCTACACCTTC	CASTPGVGGYTF
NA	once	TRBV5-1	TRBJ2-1	TGCGCCAGCAGCTTCCCCCCTAATGAGCAGTTCTTC	CASSFPPNEQFF
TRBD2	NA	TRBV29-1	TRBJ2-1	TGCAGCGTTTCCTGGCTAGCGGGAGGAGGGGGCAATGAGCAGTTCTTC	CSVSWLAGGGGNEQFF
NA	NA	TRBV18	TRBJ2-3	TGTGCCAGCTCACCACCGGGGCGAGGCGATACGCAGTATTTT	CASSPPGRGDTQYF
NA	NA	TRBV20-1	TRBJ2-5	TGCAGTGCTAGTTTGCAGAAAGAGACCCAGTACTTC	CSASLQKETQYF
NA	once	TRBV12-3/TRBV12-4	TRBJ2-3	TGTGCCAGCAGTTTTGAGCTTCGAGATACGCAGTATTTT	CASSFELRDTQYF
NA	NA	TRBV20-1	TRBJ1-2	TGCAGTGCTAGTCTACGGAGGAATGGCGGCTACACCTTC	CSASLRRNGGYTF
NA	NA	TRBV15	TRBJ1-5	TGTGCCACCAGCAGAATGCAGGGAGAGAATCAGCCCCAGCATTTT	CATSRMQGENQPQHF
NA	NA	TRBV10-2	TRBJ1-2	TGCGCCAGCAGGGTAGACTCTTATGGCTACACCTTC	CASRVDSYGYTF
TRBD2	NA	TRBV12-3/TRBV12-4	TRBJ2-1	TGTGCCAGCACCCTCCACCTAGCGGGAGCCAATGAGCAGTTCTTC	CASTLHLAGANEQFF
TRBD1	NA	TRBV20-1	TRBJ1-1	TGCAGTGCTAGGGACCACAGGAGGGGGCAACAACAGAACACTGAAGCTTTCTTT	CSARDHRRGQQQNTEAFF
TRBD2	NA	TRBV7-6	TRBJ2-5	TGTGCCAGCAGCTGGGGGGGGCAAGAGACCCAGTACTTC	CASSWGGQETQYF
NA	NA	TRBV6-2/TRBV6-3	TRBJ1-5	TGTGCCAGCGCCGCAACGGGCAATCAGCCCCAGCATTTT	CASAATGNQPQHF
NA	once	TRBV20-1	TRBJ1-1	TGCAGTGCCTATTTAGGTGGGGGGGCAGGGAACACTGAAGCTTTCTTT	CSAYLGGGAGNTEAFF
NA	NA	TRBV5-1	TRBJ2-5	TGCGCCAGCAACAGCGGCTCCCAAGAGACCCAGTACTTC	CASNSGSQETQYF
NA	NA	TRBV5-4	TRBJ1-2	TGTGCCAGCAGCCCGGGTCCGCAGGGGTCTGAGTCGGCCGGCTACACCTTC	CASSPGPQGSESAGYTF
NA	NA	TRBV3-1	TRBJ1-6	TGTGCCAGCACCATTCACGGGAGCTCCTATAATTCACCCCTCCACTTT	CASTIHGSSYNSPLHF
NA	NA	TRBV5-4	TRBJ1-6	TGTGCCAGCAGTCCGGACAGTAGGAATTCACCCCTCCACTTT	CASSPDSRNSPLHF
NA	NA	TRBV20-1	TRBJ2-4	TGCAGTACCTACAGGGAAAACATTCAGTACTTC	CSTYRENIQYF
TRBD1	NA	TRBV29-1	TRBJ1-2	TGCAGCGTTGTCAGACAGGGCTATGGCTACACCTTC	CSVVRQGYGYTF
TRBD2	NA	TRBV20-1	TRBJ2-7	TGCAGTGTTCATAGCGGGGCCTTAAGGGAGCAGTACTTC	CSVHSGALREQYF
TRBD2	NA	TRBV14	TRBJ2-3	TGTGCCAGCAGCTCACGGACTAGCGGGAGGGCAGCAGATACGCAGTATTTT	CASSSRTSGRAADTQYF
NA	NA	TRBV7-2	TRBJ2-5	TGTGCCAGCGCCGGGGAGACCCAGTACTTC	CASAGETQYF
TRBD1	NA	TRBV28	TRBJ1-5	TGTGCCAGCCGCAGAAGGGACAGCCAAAGAAGTCAGCCCCAGCATTTT	CASRRRDSQRSQPQHF
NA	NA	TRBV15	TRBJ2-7	TGTGCCACCAGCGCAGTCGGGGGAAGATACGAGCAGTACTTC	CATSAVGGRYEQYF
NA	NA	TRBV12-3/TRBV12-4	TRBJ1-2	TGTGCCAGCACCCAGGGCAACTATGGCTACACCTTC	CASTQGNYGYTF
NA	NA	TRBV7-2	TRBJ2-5	TGTGCCAGCAGCTTAGGTGGGAGGGGGCGCCCCTGGGAGACCCAGTACTTC	CASSLGGRGRPWETQYF
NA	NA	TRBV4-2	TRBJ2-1	TGTGCCACCCAGGGGGTGGGAGGGAATTACAATGAGCAGTTCTTC	CATQGVGGNYNEQFF
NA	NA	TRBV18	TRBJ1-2	TGTGCCAGCTCACGACAGACTAACTATGGCTACACCTTC	CASSRQTNYGYTF
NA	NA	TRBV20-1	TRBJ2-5	TGCAGTGGTTCTGCAGGGGGGCTTGAAGAGACCCAGTACTTC	CSGSAGGLEETQYF
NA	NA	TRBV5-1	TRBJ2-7	TGCGCCAGCAGTCTCCTCGACAGTGCCTACGAGCAGTACTTC	CASSLLDSAYEQYF
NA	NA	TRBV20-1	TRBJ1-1	TGCAGTGAACGGCAGGCGAACACTGAAGCTTTCTTT	CSERQANTEAFF
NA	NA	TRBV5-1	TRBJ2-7	TGCGCCAGCAGCTTCGAAGTAGGAACCGCCGAGCAGTACTTC	CASSFEVGTAEQYF
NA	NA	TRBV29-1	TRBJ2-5	TGCAGCGTTGATGTGGAGGGAATATCGCGAGAGACCCAGTACTTC	CSVDVEGISRETQYF
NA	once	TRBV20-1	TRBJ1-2	TGCAGTGCTAGAGATTGGAGGACGGAGGTAAACTATGGCTACACCTTC	CSARDWRTEVNYGYTF
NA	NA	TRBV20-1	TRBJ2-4	TGCAGTGCTAGCTTTCAGGTTCTAGCCAAAAACATTCAGTACTTC	CSASFQVLAKNIQYF
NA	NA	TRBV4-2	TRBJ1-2	TGTGCCAGCAGCCAAGCGGGGGGGGTCGGCTATGGCTACACCTTC	CASSQAGGVGYGYTF
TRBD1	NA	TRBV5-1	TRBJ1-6	TGCGCCAGCAGCACGGGACAGGGGGCGAAGTCACCCCTCCACTTT	CASSTGQGAKSPLHF
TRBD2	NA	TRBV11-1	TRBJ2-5	TGTGCCAGCAGCTTAGGGGATCTAGCGGGGGCCCAAGAGACCCAGTACTTC	CASSLGDLAGAQETQYF
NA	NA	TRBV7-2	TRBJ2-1	TGTGCCAGCAGCTTAGCACACCACAATGAGCAGTTCTTC	CASSLAHHNEQFF
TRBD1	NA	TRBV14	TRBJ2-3	TGTGCCAGCAGCCAAGACTGGGGACAGCTTCGTACAGATACGCAGTATTTT	CASSQDWGQLRTDTQYF
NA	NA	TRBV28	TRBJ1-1	TGTGCCAGCAGTCCTTCGAATCGTCCCGATCTGAACACTGAAGCTTTCTTT	CASSPSNRPDLNTEAFF
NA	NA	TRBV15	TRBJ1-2	TGTGCCACTGGGGGCCGAGACACGGCCTTGTGGGACTATGGCTACACCTTC	CATGGRDTALWDYGYTF
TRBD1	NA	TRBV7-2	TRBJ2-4	TGTGCCAGCAGCTTAGCGACAGGGCGGTACATTCAGTACTTC	CASSLATGRYIQYF
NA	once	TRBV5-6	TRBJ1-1	TGTGCCAGCAGCTTGAGAGAGGGTGAAGCTTTCTTT	CASSLREGEAFF
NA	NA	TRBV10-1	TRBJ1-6	TGCGCCAGCAGTGGCAGCCTGAATTCACCCCTCCACTTT	CASSGSLNSPLHF
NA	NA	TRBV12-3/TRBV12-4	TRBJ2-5	TGTGCCAGCACCCGACAGCTCCAAGAGACCCAGTACTTC	CASTRQLQETQYF
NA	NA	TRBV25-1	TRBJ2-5	TGTGCCAGCAAGCACTGGGATCAAGAGACCCAGTACTTC	CASKHWDQETQYF
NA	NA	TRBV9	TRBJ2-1	TGTGCCAGCAGCGTAGGCAGGGGCAGCTACAATGAGCAGTTCTTC	CASSVGRGSYNEQFF
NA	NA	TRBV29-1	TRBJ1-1	TGCAGCGCCCGGGGTCGTTCCCTCGCTGAAGCTTTCTTT	CSARGRSLAEAFF
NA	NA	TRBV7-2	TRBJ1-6	TGTGCCAGCAGCTCCTCCGGGACGAGGACTTCACCCCTCCACTTT	CASSSSGTRTSPLHF
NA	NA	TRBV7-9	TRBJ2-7	TGTGCCAGCAGCACTCACGGATACGAGCAGTACTTC	CASSTHGYEQYF
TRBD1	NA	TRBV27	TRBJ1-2	TGTGCCAGCAGCCTCGGGACAGGGGGTGGAAATGGCTACACCTTC	CASSLGTGGGNGYTF
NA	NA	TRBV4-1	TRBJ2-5	TGCGCCAGCAGCCAGGGTTCGACCTTACAAGAGACCCAGTACTTC	CASSQGSTLQETQYF